This TCR beta chain was sequenced during a study of cytomegalovirus exposure and HLA in healthy donors. Whole-study findings and limits: Several of the most significant clusters appeared, in a later analysis, to be linked to common viral pathogens. High specificity and sensitivity for cytomegalovirus status were reported for the classifier.

Both 60 Vbeta primers and 13 Jbeta primers went into the PCR. Only in-frame clones appear in the TCRdb table, and some are missing; sequencing was by immunoSEQ multiplex PCR. This table holds roughly 180,000 clones, about 78% found once. The CDR3 consists of 15 residues. The ends were cut back, 1 base at V and 6 bases at J, with 15 bases in the middle. CDR1 and CDR2 (germline): SGHRS, YFSETQ. Of note for this clone: The target antigen is unknown.

Specimen: PBMCs. V gene TRBV5-1 combines with J gene TRBJ2-3; perhaps TRBD1 as D (5 bases). The sequence was obtained from a woman aged 50 to 65 in good health and CMV-seropositive. The CDR3 region is CASSLTIQVDDTQYF. CDR3 nucleotide sequence: TGCGCCAGCAGCTTGACAATACAGGTGGACGATACGCAGTATTTT.